This TCR beta chain appears in the sequencing data of a study of cytomegalovirus exposure and HLA in healthy donors (dated by TCRdb to 2015 to 2018). For context, the study as a whole: According to an earlier analysis of 587 of the donors, about 190 million T cells yielded roughly 100 million unique TCR beta sequences and more than 250 Gb of sequence data. The study used immunosequencing to profile the T cell repertoires of more than 650 subjects and linked those repertoires to cytomegalovirus serostatus. A separate validation cohort of roughly 120 different subjects was used in addition to the roughly 700-subject first cohort. An early release that covered some 630 HLA-typed donors contained about 290 gigabases of sequencing data and 80 million or so unique TCR sequences. Across under 500 genotyped donors of the cohort, an average of about 250,000 unique TCR beta nucleotide sequences per donor were sequenced, and 15% to 20% of those sequences were non-productive. Because of strong linkage in the cohort, roughly 5 DR-DQ haplotypes were treated as single units for association and clustering. In the later analysis, no new phenotypic data were used to find candidate immune exposures; instead, reliance was placed on TCR beta sequences and their occurrence across donors. Every discovery cohort repertoire had been produced on one sequencing platform. The genetic ancestry cluster associated with self-reported Caucasian donors included around four fifths of the approximately 430 genotyped donors. In a later genetic analysis, genome-wide SNP genotypes for about 55% of the roughly 670 donors were used, and that subset was treated as a discovery cohort. To predict cytomegalovirus infection status, the study combined high-throughput TCR immunosequencing, statistical association of individual TCRs with disease status, and machine learning. The number of typed donors differed by locus: about 620-640 for A, B, C, DRB1 and DQB1; some 500 for DQA1; fewer than 610 for DPA1; and about 470 for DPB1. Donor age, sex, ethnicity and CMV serostatus were compiled together with the repertoire data. Both class I and class II loci were covered by HLA typing, at four-digit resolution. A later analysis re-analyzed previously published TCR beta repertoires from hundreds of donors and added high-resolution HLA genotyping to study TCR occurrence patterns. An earlier analysis of some 600 of the donors applied high-throughput TCR beta sequencing to assess whether each TCR beta V gene segment acted as functional or pseudogenic. The study was designed to test whether signatures of past pathogen exposure could be identified by cataloging public T cell receptors.

This clone has just a few counts. The target of this receptor is not known. The junction differs from germline at one of its ends, possibly a read error. Overall study results and their limits: Strong co-occurrence of HLA alleles, especially DR and DQ, made assigning TCR associations to individual alleles difficult. In an earlier analysis of fewer than 700 of the donors, most TCR beta V segments appeared in productive rearrangements about 87% or about 30% of the time, broadly matching IMGT annotations. Linkage disequilibrium might explain the correlated functional status among segregating V segments, but an unknown experimental factor could not be excluded. Compared with the roughly 710-donor mean, donors in an Asian-associated ancestry cluster had fewer N-insertions in productive TCRs, according to a later genetic analysis. Because counts were too low, some 16 rarely observed V segments, including chromosome 9 orphons, were excluded from the earlier analysis of roughly 580 of the donors. A further reported finding was that TCR beta sequences accurately predicted the HLA-A and HLA-B alleles for most subjects in the first cohort. A later analysis reported that several top co-occurrence clusters appeared linked to parvovirus B19, influenza, CMV and Epstein-Barr virus. In a later analysis, the rate of TCR association differed among HLA loci, with DRB1 alleles having the most associated TCRs and HLA-C alleles having the fewest. Across donors, most TCR sequences were observed very rarely, whereas some public TCRs were present in many individuals. HLA typing was unavailable for some donors at each locus, so association tests used only the typed subset. The authors suggested that the approach could potentially be generalized to other disease states and immunological phenotypes. At a false discovery rate of 0.05, a later analysis linked under 20,000 TCR beta sequences to specific HLA alleles. In a later genetic analysis, a missense DCLRE1C variant was associated with V-gene and J-gene trimming of TCR beta chains, and the association was replicated in an independent cohort. A later analysis found that HLA-associated TCR beta chains were more clonally expanded and had lower generation probabilities than equally common non-associated chains. A group of highly shared sequence variants was considered likely to be a technical artifact of the sequencing pipeline. In vitro tests confirmed that three of the cytomegalovirus-associated TCR beta chains recognize cytomegalovirus antigens. In both the original and validation cohorts, the classifier was reported to diagnose cytomegalovirus status with high specificity and sensitivity. According to a later analysis, most CMV-associated TCR beta chains appeared to be HLA-restricted, and the HLA associations seemed to be driven largely by CMV exposure. The study gave a list of under 200 TCR beta chains associated with cytomegalovirus. This cohort had only TCR beta chains sequenced, and the lack of alpha or paired-chain data limited which features could be detected. The presence/absence analyses assumed that sequencing depth was roughly uniform across donors, and that assumption may not be true. For the cohort, immune exposure information was limited to CMV serostatus.

The cohort comprised some 700 healthy bone marrow donors. All cohort members were sampled while nominally healthy, although unrecorded immune exposures were likely present. The donor tested CMV seronegative and was one of the 352 seronegative cohort members. A peripheral blood sample was collected from each donor, and TCR beta sequencing was performed on peripheral blood mononuclear cells. Genomic DNA was extracted from the blood cell samples with the Qiagen DNeasy Blood Extraction Kit. Libraries were constructed by the immunoSEQ multiplex PCR assay. A mixture of 60 forward primers for TCR Vbeta segments and 13 reverse primers for TCR Jbeta segments was used in the multiplex PCR. The CDR3 region of rearranged TCR beta genes was amplified from genomic DNA with a multiplex PCR assay. On the Illumina HiSeq System, the amplified TCR beta libraries were sequenced as 87-base-pair reads. Under the source paper's analysis protocol: Across the 700 or so repertoires, a later analysis counted approximately 75 million unique TCR beta chains, roughly 11 million of which were shared by at least two donors. To remove PCR and sequencing errors, raw reads were error-corrected and collapsed into unique sequences using a nearest-neighbor algorithm that merged closely related sequences. Alignment of CDR3 sequences to IMGT reference sequences was used to assign V, D and J gene segments. For a sequence to be retained, at least a six-nucleotide match to both a V gene segment and a J gene segment was required. Rearrangements were called productive when the CDR3 lacked stop codons and stayed in frame with V and J; all others were non-productive. Following IMGT convention, CDR3 was defined as the stretch from the second conserved V-encoded cysteine to the conserved J-encoded phenylalanine. In an earlier analysis of around 640 of the donors, sequences lacking an unambiguous match to a single V gene segment were excluded. An earlier analysis of fewer than 750 of the donors called V segments functional above 56.7% productive rearrangements and segregating when the between-donor standard deviation exceeded 5%. A statistical classification framework was developed to diagnose cytomegalovirus status using the catalog of TCR beta chain sequences. In a later analysis, V and J genes were assigned by comparing TCR nucleotide sequences against IMGT/GENE-DB human TR gene sequences. A later analysis assigned CDR3 sequences and most-parsimonious VDJ recombination scenarios with the TCRdist pipeline. In a later analysis, each TCR beta chain was defined by its CDR3 amino acid sequence together with its V-gene family, and reads without a unique V-gene family were excluded. To address suspected cross-contamination and a sequencing artifact, a later analysis removed 592 highly shared, low-generation-probability nucleotide sequences. In a later analysis, a clonal expansion index was calculated for each public chain from normalized within-repertoire ranks of inferred template counts. In a later analysis, generation probabilities were computed using a VDJ recombination model fitted to out-of-frame rearrangements, and the results were checked against IGoR. A later analysis scored TCR-TCR, TCR-HLA and TCR-CMV co-occurrence with hypergeometric tests, applying a repertoire-size bias correction to TCR pairs. To estimate false discovery rates, a later analysis permuted the HLA or CMV assignments 20 times. A later analysis grouped co-occurring TCRs with DBSCAN, adding TCRdist sequence similarity when clustering within HLA-allele-positive subsets. Repertoires with fewer than 30,000 or more than 120,000 public chains were left out of co-occurrence clustering, as were about 5 repertoires with anomalous nucleotide sharing. TCRdb carries this immuneACCESS record with in-frame sequences only. Its versions omit some clonotypes, under half of them owing to an unresolved V gene in the studies checked, with the rest unexplained. V and J calls and clone size come straight from that table; D and trimming were deduced from the DNA. In this sample the table shows 150,000 or so clones, more than 9.5% of which occur a single time. The top ten clones comprise approximately 1.7% of the sample.

Sample: PBMCs. The receptor was derived from a man aged 50 to 60 in good health and CMV-seronegative.

The CDR3 sequence is CSAVGQANYGSTF. At the DNA level, the sequence is TGCAGCGCAGTAGGACAGGCTAACTATGGCTCCACCTTC. The rearranged segments are TRBV29-1 and TRBJ1-2, with 7 middle bases fitting TRBD1. CDR1 SQVTM and CDR2 ANQGSEA were looked up in the germline V gene. From cysteine to phenylalanine, the CDR3 is 13 amino acids long. Only CDR3 DNA remains: 39 bases, in frame from the first base. Here the CDR3 is joined to the reference TRBV29-1 and TRBJ1-2 genes, and the full variable domain is: SAVISQKPSRDICQRGTSLTIQCQVDSQVTMMFWYRQQPGQSLTLIATANQGSEATYESGFVIDKFPISRPNLTFSTLTVSNMSPEDSSIYLCSAVGQANYGSTFGSGTRLTVV.